This T cell receptor (beta chain) derives from a study of T cell changes during pregnancy in multiple sclerosis. This clone was observed once. The CDR3 loop spans 13 amino acids. Trimming shortened V by 6 bases and J by 9 bases, and 15 bases separated the two germline ends. Germline CDR1 LNHDA, CDR2 SQIVND (reference sequence). Measured with immunoSEQ multiplex PCR; TCRdb has only the in-frame clones, and not every one. The sample lists 73,000 or so clones, roughly 90% occurring once. Specimen: peripheral blood, collected after pregnancy. This rearrangement joins TRBV19 to TRBJ1-5; D is unresolved. The sequence came from a female donor in good health, enrolled as a control in a pregnancy study. The CDR3 is CASRVDGSGPQHF. CDR3 nucleotides: TGTGCCAGTAGGGTCGACGGGTCGGGGCCCCAGCATTTT. Complete variable domain (other parts from reference TRBV19 and TRBJ1-5): DGGITQSPKYLFRKEGQNVTLSCEQNLNHDAMYWYRQDPGQGLRLIYYSQIVNDFQKGDIAEGYSVSREKKESFPLTVTSAQKNPTAFYLCASRVDGSGPQHFGDGTRLSIL.